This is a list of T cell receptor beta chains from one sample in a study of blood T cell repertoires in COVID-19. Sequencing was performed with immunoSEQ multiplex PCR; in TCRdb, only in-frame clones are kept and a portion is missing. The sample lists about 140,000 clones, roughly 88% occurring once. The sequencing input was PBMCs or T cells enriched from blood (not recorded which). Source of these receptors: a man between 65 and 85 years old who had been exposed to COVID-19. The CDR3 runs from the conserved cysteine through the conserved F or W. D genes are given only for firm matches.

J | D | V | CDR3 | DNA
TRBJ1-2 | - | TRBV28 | CASSLQTADYGYTF | TGTGCCAGCAGTCTCCAAACAGCGGACTATGGCTACACCTTC
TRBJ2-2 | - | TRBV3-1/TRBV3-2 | CASSPGTSSSGELFF | TGTGCCAGCAGCCCCGGAACGTCTAGCTCCGGGGAGCTGTTTTTT
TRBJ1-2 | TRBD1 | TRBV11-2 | CASSLGQGVNYGYTF | TGTGCCAGCAGCTTAGGACAGGGAGTTAACTATGGCTACACCTTC
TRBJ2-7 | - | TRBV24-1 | CATSDPLEDEQYF | TGTGCCACCAGTGATCCACTAGAAGACGAGCAGTACTTC
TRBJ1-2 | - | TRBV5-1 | CASSLVSGGSGPYGYTF | TGCGCCAGCAGCTTGGTATCTGGTGGCAGTGGGCCCTATGGCTACACCTTC
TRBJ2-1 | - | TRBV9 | CASSVPHQSGEQFF | TGTGCCAGCAGCGTCCCCCACCAGAGCGGTGAGCAGTTCTTC
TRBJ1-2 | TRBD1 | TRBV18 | CASSPGTGTGVGGYTF | TGTGCCAGCTCACCGGGAACCGGGACAGGGGTCGGTGGCTACACCTTC
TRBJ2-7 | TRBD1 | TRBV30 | CALEEGQGRRKYF | TGTGCTTTGGAAGAGGGACAGGGGCGCCGGAAGTACTTC
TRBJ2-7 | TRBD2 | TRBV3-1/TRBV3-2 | CASSPGTSGRAYEQYF | TGTGCCAGCAGCCCCGGGACTAGCGGGAGAGCCTACGAGCAGTACTTC
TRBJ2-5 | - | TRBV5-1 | CASSGTGDIRETQYF | TGCGCCAGCAGCGGAACGGGTGATATACGGGAGACCCAGTACTTC
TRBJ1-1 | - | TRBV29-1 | CSVELGGRNTEAFF | TGCAGCGTTGAACTAGGAGGAAGGAACACTGAAGCTTTCTTT
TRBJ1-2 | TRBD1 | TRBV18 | CASSPPGQPNYGYTF | TGTGCCAGCTCACCACCGGGACAGCCTAACTATGGCTACACCTTC
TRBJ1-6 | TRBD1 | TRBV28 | CATGPWTGRRDSPLHF | TGTGCCACCGGCCCTTGGACAGGTCGACGGGATTCACCCCTCCACTTT
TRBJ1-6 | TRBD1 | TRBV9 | CASSYYGTGASPLHF | TGTGCCAGCAGCTACTACGGGACAGGGGCTTCACCCCTCCACTTT
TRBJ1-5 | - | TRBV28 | CASSPGTGEFGNQPQHF | TGTGCCAGCAGTCCTGGAACCGGAGAGTTTGGCAATCAGCCCCAGCATTTT
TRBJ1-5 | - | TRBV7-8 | CASSSNDRSQHF | TGTGCCAGCAGCTCCAACGACAGGTCCCAGCATTTT
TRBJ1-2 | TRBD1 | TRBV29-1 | CSARDSYGYTF | TGCAGCGCCCGGGACAGCTATGGCTACACCTTC
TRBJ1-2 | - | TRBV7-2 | CASSLDTANYGYTF | TGTGCCAGCAGCTTAGATACTGCTAACTATGGCTACACCTTC
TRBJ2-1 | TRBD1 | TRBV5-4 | CASSPGQLNEQFF | TGTGCCAGCAGCCCGGGACAGCTGAATGAGCAGTTCTTC
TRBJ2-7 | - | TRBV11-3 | CASSLDQGNEQYF | TGTGCCAGCAGCTTAGATCAGGGGAACGAGCAGTACTTC
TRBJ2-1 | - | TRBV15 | CATSPLLAGESGEQFF | TGTGCCACCAGCCCTCTCTTGGCAGGGGAGTCGGGTGAGCAGTTCTTC
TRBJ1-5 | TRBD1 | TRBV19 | CASSQGAANQPQHF | TGTGCCAGTAGTCAGGGGGCGGCCAATCAGCCCCAGCATTTT